This note documents a single T cell receptor beta chain sequence. What it binds is not known. Germline assignment: CDR1 GTSNPN and CDR2 SVGIG (reference sequence). Trimming took off 4 bases at V and 1 base at J, with 16 bases between the two ends. The CDR3 has 15 residues. The record originates from a study of T cell responses to AZD1222 COVID-19 vaccine. Findings of the study overall: Within unmutated variant regions lay the reported targets of nearly half of spike-specific TCRs. Donors, mostly white British, included more females; clonal diversity was possibly underestimated. Increased Spike-specific TCR breadth and depth were observed after two AZD1222 doses.

TCRdb's table, derived via immunoSEQ multiplex PCR, lists solely in-frame clones and lacks some. This table has about 100,000 clones, roughly 88% appearing once. The receptor was isolated from an adult in good health. The chain couples TRBV30 to TRBJ1-1; unclear D gene. Sequences were derived from peripheral blood, sampled on day 0 of AZD1222 vaccination. In DNA, the CDR3 is TGTGCCTGGAAATACACAGTCAGGTGGAACACTGAAGCTTTCTTT. Translation: CAWKYTVRWNTEAFF. Combining the CDR3 with reference TRBV30 and TRBJ1-1 gives the whole variable domain SQTIHQWPATLVQPVGSPLSLECTVEGTSNPNLYWYRQAAGRGLQLLFYSVGIGQISSEVPQNLSASRPQDRQFILSSKKLLLSDSGFYLCAWKYTVRWNTEAFFGQGTRLTVV.